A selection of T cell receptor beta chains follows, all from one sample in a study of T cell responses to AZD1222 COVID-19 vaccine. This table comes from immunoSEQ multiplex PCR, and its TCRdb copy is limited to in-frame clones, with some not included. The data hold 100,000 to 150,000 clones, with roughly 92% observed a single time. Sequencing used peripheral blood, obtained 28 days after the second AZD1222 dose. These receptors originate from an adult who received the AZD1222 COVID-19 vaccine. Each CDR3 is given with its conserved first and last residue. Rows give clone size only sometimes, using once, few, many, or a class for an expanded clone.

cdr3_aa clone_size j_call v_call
CASTPPPGTGTSYGYTF . TRBJ1-2 TRBV28
CATSESDRDTGELFF . TRBJ2-2 TRBV24-1
CASSLPGGTEAFF . TRBJ1-1 TRBV5-1
CASSLSGASGTYNEQFF . TRBJ2-1 TRBV7-3
CASSLNRVNTEAFF . TRBJ1-1 TRBV28
CASSTSSGSPRDTQYF . TRBJ2-3 TRBV6-2/TRBV6-3
CASRAASGYNEQFF . TRBJ2-1 TRBV6-5
CASSLEDRVAYEQYF . TRBJ2-7 TRBV7-9
CASSSTGWGPQETQYF . TRBJ2-5 TRBV28
CASSLGGGLQETQYF . TRBJ2-5 TRBV7-2
CASSGQGNQPQHF . TRBJ1-5 TRBV10-2
CASSPGQGANYGYTF . TRBJ1-2 TRBV11-2
CSARGSVTIYF . TRBJ1-3 TRBV20-1
CAITSGQRGETQYF . TRBJ2-5 TRBV10-3
CASSPARYSRSGNTIYF . TRBJ1-3 TRBV27
CASSPTGTGGTKLFF once TRBJ1-4 TRBV27
CAGTDHPYSNQPQHF . TRBJ1-5 TRBV10-1
CASSQGSGNTIYF . TRBJ1-3 TRBV3-1/TRBV3-2
CASRVGGKPQHF . TRBJ1-5 TRBV28
CAGGETTNEKLFF . TRBJ1-4 TRBV7-9
CASSFPPNEQFF . TRBJ2-1 TRBV19
CASSVGPLAGGPVTDTQYF . TRBJ2-3 TRBV9
CASSQGASDTNQPQHF . TRBJ1-5 TRBV4-3
CASSFVSGYEQFF . TRBJ2-1 TRBV7-8
CSVDPGLAGGQGTDTQYF . TRBJ2-3 TRBV29-1
CARRWGANTGELFF . TRBJ2-2 TRBV5-1
CASSLVQAREAFF . TRBJ1-1 TRBV7-9
CASSPGTSPGNEQFF . TRBJ2-1 TRBV13
CATRDRNTEAFF . TRBJ1-1 TRBV12-3/TRBV12-4
CATSRDPPQSSSNQPQHF . TRBJ1-5 TRBV15
CASSWAVGTESYEQYF . TRBJ2-7 TRBV7-8
CARSPQATAGGSGNTIYF . TRBJ1-3 TRBV5-3
CASSTRTDSGNTIYF . TRBJ1-3 TRBV19
CATSTSTSGGYETQYF . TRBJ2-5 TRBV15
CAWSGGTTQQFF once TRBJ2-1 TRBV30
CSASEPGVLQTQYF . TRBJ2-5 TRBV20-1
CASSISGGRQETQYF . TRBJ2-5 TRBV5-8
CATRPIPTGISGYTF . TRBJ1-2 TRBV27
CADTPGSYGYTF . TRBJ1-2 TRBV12-3/TRBV12-4
CASSQDLGQRYGYTF . TRBJ1-2 TRBV14
CASSLGDSFNSPLHF . TRBJ1-6 TRBV5-1
CASSTGGEQFF . TRBJ2-1 TRBV7-9
CASSPDSTYNSPLHF few TRBJ1-6 TRBV11-3
CASSLRRDRIFSGANVLTF . TRBJ2-6 TRBV27
CASSLGRNQETQYF . TRBJ2-5 TRBV7-9
CASSLGSRDRGLEQFF . TRBJ2-1 TRBV7-9
CSASPDSQAPQHF . TRBJ1-5 TRBV20-1
CASSPWTSGSVEQYF . TRBJ2-7 TRBV5-5
CASSERGAGTQPQHF . TRBJ1-5 TRBV10-2
CASSVDGRGGKQYF . TRBJ2-7 TRBV9
CASSLQGASPAFF . TRBJ1-1 TRBV7-9
CASSYRGSTEAFF . TRBJ1-1 TRBV6-5
CASTDGGKLFF once TRBJ1-4 TRBV27
CASSPNHGVQQYF . TRBJ2-7 TRBV4-1
CASSPGVGPEAFF . TRBJ1-1 TRBV5-6